The source of this T cell receptor (beta chain) is a study of cytomegalovirus exposure and HLA in healthy donors. Study-level findings and limits: A later analysis by the authors found several of the most significant clusters apparently linked to common viral pathogens. In a later analysis, at a false discovery rate of 0.05, 15,000 to 20,000 TCR beta sequences were associated with HLA alleles.

Vbeta (60) and Jbeta (13) primers were used in the PCR. TCRdb keeps only in-frame clones here, not all; method: immunoSEQ multiplex PCR. The sample includes approximately 160,000 clones, 60% to 75% seen only once; the top ten take approximately 3%. The CDR3 length is 12 residues. CDR1 and CDR2 (germline): SGDLS, YYNGEE. V was shortened by 7 bases and J by 4 bases, with 11 bases between the two germline ends. Regarding this clone: The target antigen is unknown.

The receptor was derived from a woman aged 50 to 60 in good health and CMV-seropositive. Sequenced: PBMCs. The rearrangement joins TRBV9 to TRBJ1-1; unclear D gene. The DNA for the CDR3 is TGTGCCAGCTCCCGCCCAGGCACTGAAGCTTTCTTT. It encodes CASSRPGTEAFF.